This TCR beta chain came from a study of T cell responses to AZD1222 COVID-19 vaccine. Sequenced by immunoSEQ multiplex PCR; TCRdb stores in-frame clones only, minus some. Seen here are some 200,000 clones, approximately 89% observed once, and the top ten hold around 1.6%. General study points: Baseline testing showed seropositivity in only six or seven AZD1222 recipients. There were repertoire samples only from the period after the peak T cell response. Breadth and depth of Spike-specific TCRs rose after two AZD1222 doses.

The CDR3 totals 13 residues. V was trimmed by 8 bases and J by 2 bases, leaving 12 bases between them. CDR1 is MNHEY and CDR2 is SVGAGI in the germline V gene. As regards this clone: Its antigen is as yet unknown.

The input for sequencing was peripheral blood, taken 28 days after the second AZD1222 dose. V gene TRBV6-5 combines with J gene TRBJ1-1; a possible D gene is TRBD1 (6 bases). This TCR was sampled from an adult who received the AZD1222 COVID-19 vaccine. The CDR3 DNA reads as TGTGCCAGCCGGGACACAAAAAACACTGAAGCTTTCTTT. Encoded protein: CASRDTKNTEAFF.